The clone carrying this TCR delta chain was observed a handful of times. What it binds is not known. The data stem from a study of Vδ1+ human thymocytes. Study observations and caveats: Approximately 20% of thymic delta-chain sequences were Vdelta2, with few Vdelta3, unlike blood Vdelta1+ controls. Many TRG clonotypes were shared between donors; TRD repertoires were essentially private. The authors advised highly purified populations and single-cell validation. Highly polyclonal TRG and TRD repertoires with Gaussian CDR3 length distributions appeared in thymus.

RNA was extracted from the cells and then reverse transcribed. The CDR3 regions were amplified by multiplex PCR from V-gene primers to a constant-region primer. TCRdb processed the multiplex PCR reads again with the CATT caller. Of 70,000 or so delta-chain clones detected, roughly a third appear once; the ten largest clones hold over 0.2%. The CDR3 is 19 residues long. Germline V gene data show CDR1 as TSWWSYY and CDR2 as QGS. V was pared by 1 base and J by 0 bases, with 13 bases of the junction left unmatched. After alphabeta T cell depletion, CD3+ Vdelta1+ Vdelta2- thymocytes were sorted. Source material: Vdelta1+ gamma-delta thymocytes from the thymus. Subset specified: FACS-sorted CD3+ TCRalphabeta- TCRVdelta1+ TCRVdelta2- thymocytes. The chain links TRDV1 to TRDJ1, with 8 nucleotides matching TRDD3. The sequence derives from a boy under three years old who had congenital heart surgery. The DNA of the CDR3 is TGTGCTCTTGGGGAACGACCCCAAACTGGGGGCAAGTACACCGATAAACTCATCTTT. Translating gives CALGERPQTGGKYTDKLIF.